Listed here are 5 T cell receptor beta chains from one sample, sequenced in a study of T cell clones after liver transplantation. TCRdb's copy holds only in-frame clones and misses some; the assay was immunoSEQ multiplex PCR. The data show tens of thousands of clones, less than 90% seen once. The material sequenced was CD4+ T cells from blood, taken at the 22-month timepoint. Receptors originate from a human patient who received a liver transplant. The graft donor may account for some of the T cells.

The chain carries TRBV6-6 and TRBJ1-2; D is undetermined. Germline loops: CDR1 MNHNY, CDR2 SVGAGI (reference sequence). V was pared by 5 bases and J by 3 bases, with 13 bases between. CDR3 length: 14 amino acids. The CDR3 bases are TGTGCCAGCAGTCCCTCGGACGGATACTATGGCTACACCTTC. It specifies CASSPSDGYYGYTF.

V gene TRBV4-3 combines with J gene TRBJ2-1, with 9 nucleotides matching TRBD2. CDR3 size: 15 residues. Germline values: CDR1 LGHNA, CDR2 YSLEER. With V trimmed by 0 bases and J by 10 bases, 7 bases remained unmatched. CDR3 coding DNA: TGCGCCAGCAGCCAAGAGTACCGTAGCGGGAGCGAGCAGTTCTTC. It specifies CASSQEYRSGSEQFF.

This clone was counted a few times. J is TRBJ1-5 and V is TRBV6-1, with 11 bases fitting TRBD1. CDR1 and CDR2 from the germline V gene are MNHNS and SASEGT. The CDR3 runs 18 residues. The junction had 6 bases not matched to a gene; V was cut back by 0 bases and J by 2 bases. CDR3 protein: CASSEAGQGAWGNQPQHF. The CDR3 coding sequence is TGTGCCAGCAGTGAAGCCGGACAGGGGGCATGGGGCAATCAGCCCCAGCATTTT.

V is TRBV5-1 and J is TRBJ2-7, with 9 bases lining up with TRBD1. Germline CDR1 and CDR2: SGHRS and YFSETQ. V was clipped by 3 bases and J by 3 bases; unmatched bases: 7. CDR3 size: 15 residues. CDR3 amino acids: CASSWGTGMGYEQYF. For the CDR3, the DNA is TGCGCCAGCAGCTGGGGGACAGGGATGGGCTACGAGCAGTACTTC.

CDR3 sequence reads: CAWSAGHSGNTIYF. The CDR3 DNA reads as TGTGCCTGGAGCGCAGGCCACTCTGGAAACACCATATATTTT. V and J are TRBV30 and TRBJ1-3, with no clear D. The CDR3 totals 14 residues. V was trimmed by 3 bases and J by 0 bases, leaving 9 bases between them. From germline, CDR1 is GTSNPN and CDR2 SVGIG (reference sequence).